This T cell receptor beta chain was sequenced during a study of T cell changes during pregnancy in multiple sclerosis. The table came from immunoSEQ multiplex PCR; TCRdb's copy has only in-frame clones and leaves some out. In the table there are about 50,000 clones, 80% to 95% of which are singletons. The junction had 4 bases not matched to a gene; V was cut back by 4 bases and J by 1 base. The germline V gene has CDR1 KGHSH and CDR2 LQKENI. The CDR3 is made up of 15 amino acids. The gene calls are TRBV18 and TRBJ2-1; TRBD2 matches 7 bases. This TCR was sampled from a female donor with multiple sclerosis, enrolled in a pregnancy study. The sequencing here drew on CD4+ T cells from peripheral blood mononuclear cells, taken in the second trimester of pregnancy. The CDR3 DNA follows: TGTGCCAGCTCACGGGTAGCGGGTTCCTACAATGAGCAGTTCTTC. It translates to CASSRVAGSYNEQFF.